This entry concerns a single TCR beta chain. This sample was taken from a study of blood T cell repertoires in COVID-19. Study background: Donors in the United States, Italy and Spain gave samples during acute or convalescent COVID-19.

Authors' data handling: Amplification from reference gene primers served as the basis for estimated nucleated cell counts. Only in-frame clones appear in the TCRdb table, and some are missing; sequencing was by immunoSEQ multiplex PCR. V and J calls and clone size are given by that table; D and trimming were obtained from the DNA. This table holds under 300,000 clones, approximately 83% found once. Germline V CDR1 and CDR2: LNHDA, SQIVND (reference sequence). The CDR3 consists of 13 residues. The V gene lost 7 bases and the J gene lost 8 bases, with 17 bases spanning the gap. Sample: peripheral blood. The sequence derives from a man under 40 who had recovered from COVID-19. The J gene is TRBJ1-2, the V gene TRBV19; the D is unclear. The CDR3 reads CASISPGQKGYTF. The CDR3 coding sequence is TGTGCCAGTATCTCCCCTGGGCAGAAGGGCTACACCTTC.